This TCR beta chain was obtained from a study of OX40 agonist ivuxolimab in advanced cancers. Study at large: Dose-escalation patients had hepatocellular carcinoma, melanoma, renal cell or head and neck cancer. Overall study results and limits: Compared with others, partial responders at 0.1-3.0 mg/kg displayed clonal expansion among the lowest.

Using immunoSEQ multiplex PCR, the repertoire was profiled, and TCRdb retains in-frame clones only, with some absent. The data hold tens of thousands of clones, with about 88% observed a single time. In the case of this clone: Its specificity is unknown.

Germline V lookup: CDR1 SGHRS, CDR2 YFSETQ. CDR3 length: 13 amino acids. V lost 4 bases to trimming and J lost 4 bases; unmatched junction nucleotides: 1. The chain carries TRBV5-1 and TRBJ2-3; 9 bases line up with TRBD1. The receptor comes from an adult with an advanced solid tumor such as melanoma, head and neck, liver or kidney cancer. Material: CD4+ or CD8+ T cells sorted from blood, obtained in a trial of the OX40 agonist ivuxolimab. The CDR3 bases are TGCGCCAGCAGCGGGACAGGGCCAGATACGCAGTATTTT. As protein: CASSGTGPDTQYF.